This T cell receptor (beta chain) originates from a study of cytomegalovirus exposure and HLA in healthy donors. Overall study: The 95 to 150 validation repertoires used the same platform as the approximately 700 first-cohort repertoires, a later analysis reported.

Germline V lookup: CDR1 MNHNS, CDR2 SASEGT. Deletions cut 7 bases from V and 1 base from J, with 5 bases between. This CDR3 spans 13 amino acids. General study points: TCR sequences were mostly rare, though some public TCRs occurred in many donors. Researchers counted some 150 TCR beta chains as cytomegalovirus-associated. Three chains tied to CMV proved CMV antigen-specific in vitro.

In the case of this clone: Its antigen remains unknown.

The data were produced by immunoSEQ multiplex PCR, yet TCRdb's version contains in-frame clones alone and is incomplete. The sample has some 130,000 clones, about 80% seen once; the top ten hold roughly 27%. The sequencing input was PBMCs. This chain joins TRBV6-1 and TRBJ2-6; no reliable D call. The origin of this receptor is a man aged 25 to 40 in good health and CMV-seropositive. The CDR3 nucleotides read TGTGCCAGCATGAGGTCTGGGGCCAACGTCCTGACTTTC. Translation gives CASMRSGANVLTF.